This T cell receptor (beta chain) derives from a study of T cell responses to AZD1222 COVID-19 vaccine. Looking at the study overall: Recipients boosted at about 4 weeks or about 12 weeks are pooled. Overall study results and limits: Receipt of two AZD1222 doses was followed by a rise in Spike-specific TCR breadth and depth. It should be noted that donors were predominantly white British and more often female, and clonal diversity was possibly underestimated. Across spike, vaccine-associated CD4 TCRs were found, dominant at 160-218 and 743-854.

The assay was immunoSEQ multiplex PCR, and TCRdb's table has in-frame clones only and misses some. The sample carries 110,000 or so clones, more than 75% recorded once. As for this clone: The antigen remains undetermined.

Germline V gene data show CDR1 as SGHRS and CDR2 as YFSETQ. V was pared by 0 bases and J by 3 bases, with 8 bases of the junction left unmatched. The CDR3 contains 16 residues. The chain combines TRBV5-1 with TRBJ1-1; TRBD1 agrees at 7 bases. The clonotype comes from an adult in good health. The sample in question was peripheral blood, obtained on day 0 of AZD1222 vaccination. The CDR3 region is CASSLGGGERDTEAFF. In DNA form, the CDR3 reads TGCGCCAGCAGCTTGGGAGGGGGCGAAAGGGACACTGAAGCTTTCTTT.